This paragraph covers one TCR beta chain sequence. In the authors' methods: For nucleated cells, counts were estimated from reference gene primer amplification. The data were produced by immunoSEQ multiplex PCR, yet TCRdb's version contains in-frame clones alone and is incomplete. That table is the source of V, J and clone size, and D and trimming were worked out from the DNA. The sample consists of some 140,000 clones, around 86% of them appearing once. This entry belongs to a study of blood T cell repertoires in COVID-19. About the research overall: Spain, Italy and the United States supplied samples that represented acute and convalescent COVID-19. T cells, B-cell-depleted T cells, or PBMCs provided the cDNA or gDNA that served as material.

From germline, CDR1 is MNHEY and CDR2 SVGAGI. The CDR3 length is 10 residues. V was clipped by 8 bases and J by 11 bases, with 12 bases between them. Input material: peripheral blood. This chain uses TRBV6-5 with TRBJ1-1; D unclear. The receptor was isolated from a woman aged 55 to 70 with active or convalescent COVID-19. The CDR3 nucleotides are TGTGCCAGCGCGGGGTGGAGGGCTTTCTTT. This translates into CASAGWRAFF.